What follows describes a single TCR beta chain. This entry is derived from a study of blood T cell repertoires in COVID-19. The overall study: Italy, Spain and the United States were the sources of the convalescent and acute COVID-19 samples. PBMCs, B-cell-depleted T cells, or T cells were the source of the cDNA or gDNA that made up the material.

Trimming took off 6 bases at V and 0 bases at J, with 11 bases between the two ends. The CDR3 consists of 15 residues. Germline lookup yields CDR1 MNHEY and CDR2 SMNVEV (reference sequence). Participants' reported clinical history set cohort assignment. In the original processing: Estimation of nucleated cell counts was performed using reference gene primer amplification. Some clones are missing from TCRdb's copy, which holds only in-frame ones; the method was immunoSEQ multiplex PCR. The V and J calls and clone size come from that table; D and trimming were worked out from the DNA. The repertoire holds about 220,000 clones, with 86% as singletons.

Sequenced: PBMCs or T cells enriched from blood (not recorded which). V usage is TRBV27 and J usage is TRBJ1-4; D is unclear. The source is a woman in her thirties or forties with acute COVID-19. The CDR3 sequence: CASSLRRATNEKLFF. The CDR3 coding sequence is TGTGCCAGCAGCTTACGGCGGGCAACTAATGAAAAACTGTTTTTT. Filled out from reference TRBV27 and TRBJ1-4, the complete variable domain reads EAQVTQNPRYLITVTGKKLTVTCSQNMNHEYMSWYRQDPGLGLRQIYYSMNVEVTDKGDVPEGYKVSRKEKRNFPLILESPSPNQTSLYFCASSLRRATNEKLFFGSGTQLSVL.